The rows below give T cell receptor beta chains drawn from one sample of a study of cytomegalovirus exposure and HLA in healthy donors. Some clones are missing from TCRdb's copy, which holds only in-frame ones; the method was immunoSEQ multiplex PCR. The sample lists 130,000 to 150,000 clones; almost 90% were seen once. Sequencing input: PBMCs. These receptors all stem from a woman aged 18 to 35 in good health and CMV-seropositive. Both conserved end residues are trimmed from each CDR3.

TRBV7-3 ASSPMTSLNEQF
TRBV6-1 ASSRGQTYTDTQY
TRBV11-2 ASSSGNSPLH
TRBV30 AWGLWGRYEQY
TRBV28 ASSHGTSGRRWLGDEQF
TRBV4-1 ASSLSGGRSYEQY
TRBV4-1 ASSQGGLAVSRRSYEQY
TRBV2 ASSDRQGIQPQH
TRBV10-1 ASSESARVRNTQY
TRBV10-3 AVSWGLAGGADTQY
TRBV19 ASSTRNYGYT
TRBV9 ASSVDGGLQF
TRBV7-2 ASSYTGVTGELF
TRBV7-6 ASSSRTANEQF
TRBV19 ASSVSGGTQETQY
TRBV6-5 ASSRDRAHYT
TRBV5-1 ASRPTGQQTDTQY
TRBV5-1 ASSLEDSLNTEAF
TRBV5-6 ASSPPAGTYEQY